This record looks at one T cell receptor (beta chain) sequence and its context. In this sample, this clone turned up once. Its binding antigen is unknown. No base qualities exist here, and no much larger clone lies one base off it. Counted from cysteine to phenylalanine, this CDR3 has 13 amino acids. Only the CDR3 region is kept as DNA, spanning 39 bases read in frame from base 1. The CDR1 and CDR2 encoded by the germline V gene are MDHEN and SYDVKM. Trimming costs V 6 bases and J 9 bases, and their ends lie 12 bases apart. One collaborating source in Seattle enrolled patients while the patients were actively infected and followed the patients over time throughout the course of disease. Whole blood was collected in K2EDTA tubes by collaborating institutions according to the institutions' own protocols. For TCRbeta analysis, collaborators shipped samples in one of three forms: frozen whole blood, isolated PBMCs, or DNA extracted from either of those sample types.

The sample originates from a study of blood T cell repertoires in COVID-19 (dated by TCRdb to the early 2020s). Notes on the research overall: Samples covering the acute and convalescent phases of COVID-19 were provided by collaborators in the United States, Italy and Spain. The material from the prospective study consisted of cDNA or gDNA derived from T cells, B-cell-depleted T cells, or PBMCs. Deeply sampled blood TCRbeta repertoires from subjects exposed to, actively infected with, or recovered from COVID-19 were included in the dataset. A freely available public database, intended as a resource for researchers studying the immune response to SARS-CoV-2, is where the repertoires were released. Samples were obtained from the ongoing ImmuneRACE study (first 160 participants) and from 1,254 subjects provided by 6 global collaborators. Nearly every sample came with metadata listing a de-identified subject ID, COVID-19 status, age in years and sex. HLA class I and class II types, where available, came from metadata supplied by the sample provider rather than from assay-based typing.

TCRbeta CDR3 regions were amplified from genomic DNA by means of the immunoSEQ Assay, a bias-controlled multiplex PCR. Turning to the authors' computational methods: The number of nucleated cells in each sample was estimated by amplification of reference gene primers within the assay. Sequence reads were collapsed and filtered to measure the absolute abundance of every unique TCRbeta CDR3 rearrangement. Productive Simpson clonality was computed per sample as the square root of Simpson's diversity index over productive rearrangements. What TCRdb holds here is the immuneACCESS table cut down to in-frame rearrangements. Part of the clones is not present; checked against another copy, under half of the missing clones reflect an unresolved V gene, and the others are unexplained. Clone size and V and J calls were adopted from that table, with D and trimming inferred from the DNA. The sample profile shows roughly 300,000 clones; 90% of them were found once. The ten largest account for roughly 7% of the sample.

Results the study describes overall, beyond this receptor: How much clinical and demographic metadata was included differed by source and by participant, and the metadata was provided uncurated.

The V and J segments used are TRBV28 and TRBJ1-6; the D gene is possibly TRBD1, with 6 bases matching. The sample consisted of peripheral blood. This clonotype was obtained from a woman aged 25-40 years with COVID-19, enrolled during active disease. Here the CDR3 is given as CASSRRGVSPLHF. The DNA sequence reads TGTGCCAGCAGCCGCAGGGGAGTTTCACCCCTCCACTTT.